These 23 T cell receptor beta chains were all obtained from the same sample, sequenced in a study of shared clonotypes between healthy human individuals (dated by TCRdb to about 2020). Library preparation employed the immunoSEQ multiplex PCR assay. This is the immuneACCESS table as TCRdb keeps it, with only in-frame sequences that have V and J called. A part of the clones is gone; compared with another copy, unresolved V genes explain less than half, and the rest is unexplained. For this sample the table gives 2,100,000 or so clones, of which under 97% were detected only once. Roughly 0.13% of the sample belongs to the ten largest clones. Sequencing was done on a sample of naive CD4+ T cells sorted from blood. In light of the paper, this sample's cell subset or site label describes: CD45RA+ positively selected. These receptors originate from a man aged 18-30 years in good health.

The V gene is TRBV15, the J gene TRBJ2-7, with 9 bases aligning to TRBD2. CDR3 size: 18 residues. Germline CDR1 LNHNV, CDR2 YYDKDF (reference sequence). V was pared by 3 bases and J by 1 base, with 13 bases of the junction left unmatched. The CDR3: CATSRESGRLAVSYEQYF. DNA for the CDR3: TGTGCCACCAGCAGGGAATCTGGGCGACTAGCGGTTTCCTACGAGCAGTACTTC.

The chain carries TRBV27 and TRBJ1-5; 9 bases agree with TRBD1. CDR1 is MNHEY, CDR2 SMNVEV, per germline (reference sequence). The length of the CDR3 is 15 residues. V lost 2 bases and J lost 3; bases outside the gene matches: 2. The CDR3 nucleotides read TGTGCCAGCAGTTTACACAGGGGGCCCAATCAGCCCCAGCATTTT. The encoded protein is CASSLHRGPNQPQHF.

The V call is TRBV6-5, the J call TRBJ2-7, with D possibly being TRBD1 (5 bases). V dropped 0 bases and J dropped 5 bases, with 8 bases sitting between them. The germline V gene encodes CDR1 MNHEY and CDR2 SVGAGI. The CDR3 spans 13 residues. CDR3 loop: CASSYSIRDEQYF. CDR3 nucleotide sequence: TGTGCCAGCAGTTACTCGATCAGGGACGAGCAGTACTTC.

The chain links TRBV12-5 to TRBJ2-7; 7 bases are shared with TRBD1. Germline V gene sequence: CDR1 LGHNT, CDR2 FRNRAP. V trimming: 5 bases; J trimming: 3 bases; junction bases outside the gene matches: 10. This CDR3 has 15 amino acids. Here the CDR3 DNA reads TGTGCTAGTGGTGAACCCCCCGGACAGGTCTACGAGCAGTACTTC. It specifies CASGEPPGQVYEQYF.

The chain couples TRBV2 to TRBJ2-2, with D perhaps given as TRBD1 or TRBD2 (6 bases each). The CDR3 loop spans 14 amino acids. Germline-derived CDR1 and CDR2 are SNHLY and FYNNEI. Trimming took 4 bases from V and 6 from J, leaving 12 bases between them. CDR3 sequence reads: CASSVGGGPGELFF. CDR3 nucleotide sequence: TGTGCCAGCAGTGTCGGAGGGGGGCCCGGGGAGCTGTTTTTT.

The gene calls are TRBV28 and TRBJ2-7, with TRBD1 as a possible D gene (6 bases). This CDR3 comprises 14 residues. The V end lost 3 bases, the J end lost 2 bases, and 11 bases lay between the germline ends. CDR1 is MDHEN and CDR2 is SYDVKM in the germline V gene. CDR3 nucleotide sequence: TGTGCCAGCAGTTTTCTCGACAGGACCTACGAGCAGTACTTC. As protein: CASSFLDRTYEQYF.

J is TRBJ2-1 and V is TRBV6-5, with TRBD2 matching over 16 bases. Germline CDR1 reads MNHEY; CDR2 reads SVGAGI. V lost 5 bases, J lost 7 bases, and 2 bases stayed unmatched. The CDR3 spans 15 residues. CDR3 nucleotide sequence: TGTGCCAGCAGTCAGGGACTAGCGGGAGGGAATGAGCAGTTCTTC. Translation: CASSQGLAGGNEQFF.

This rearrangement joins TRBV4-1 to TRBJ2-5; no definite D call. CDR1 is MGHRA and CDR2 is YSYEKL in the germline V gene. The CDR3 totals 13 residues. Trimming stripped 1 base from V and 4 bases from J, with 7 bases between. As DNA, the CDR3 is TGCGCCAGCAGCCAAGTTTCGGGAGAGACCCAGTACTTC. As protein: CASSQVSGETQYF.

The V call is TRBV4-2, the J call TRBJ2-3; no firm D call. The germline gives CDR1 LGHNA, CDR2 YNFKEQ. V shed 6 bases and J shed 1 base, with 8 bases lying between them. The CDR3 is 13 amino acids. The CDR3 here is CASSRLGTDTQYF. The CDR3 DNA sequence: TGTGCCAGCAGTCGGCTAGGCACAGATACGCAGTATTTT.

This chain connects TRBV2 to TRBJ2-5, with a weak D call TRBD1 (5 bases). CDR1 SNHLY and CDR2 FYNNEI come from the germline V gene. With 8 bases removed from V and 2 bases from J, the gap between germline ends came to 18 bases. This CDR3 is 15 amino acids long. CDR3 nucleotide sequence: TGTGCCAGCTCCCCAGAGACAGTGCCACAAGAGACCCAGTACTTC. Translating it yields CASSPETVPQETQYF.

This chain connects TRBV6-1 to TRBJ1-5; no firm D call. This CDR3 has 15 residues. The V and J ends lost 4 bases and 0 bases respectively, with 10 bases between them. Germline CDR1 MNHNS, CDR2 SASEGT. The CDR3 is CASSAEPYSNQPQHF. The CDR3, as DNA: TGTGCCAGCAGTGCTGAACCCTATAGCAATCAGCCCCAGCATTTT.

CDR3 in amino acids: CASSLAGALSTEAFF. Here the CDR3 DNA reads TGTGCCAGCAGCTTAGCTGGCGCGCTGAGCACTGAAGCTTTCTTT. V is TRBV7-9 and J is TRBJ1-1; D is ambiguous. The CDR3 consists of 15 residues. The V gene lost 0 bases and the J gene lost 4 bases, with 12 bases spanning the gap. Germline V gene sequence: CDR1 SEHNR, CDR2 FQNEAQ (reference sequence).

This chain links TRBV27 with TRBJ1-2; 7 bases match TRBD1. The CDR3 has 13 residues. Germline CDR1 and CDR2: MNHEY and SMNVEV (reference sequence). The junction had 4 bases not matched to a gene; V was cut back by 6 bases and J by 3 bases. CDR3 in DNA: TGTGCCAGCAGCCCTGGACAGGACTATGGCTACACCTTC. Its protein product is CASSPGQDYGYTF.

The chain uses TRBV28 and TRBJ2-1; 7 bases line up with TRBD2. There are 15 residues in the CDR3. The V gene's germline CDR1 is MDHEN and CDR2 SYDVKM. Unmatched junction bases numbered 11, after V lost 4 bases and J lost 8 bases. In DNA form, the CDR3 reads TGTGCCAGCAGTTCCGCCGGGACTAATAGTGATGAGCAGTTCTTC. Translation: CASSSAGTNSDEQFF.

The chain couples TRBV5-1 to TRBJ2-5, with 7 bases aligning to TRBD1. The trim removed 4 bases at V and 7 bases at J, leaving 19 bases unmatched. Germline V CDR1 and CDR2: SGHRS, YFSETQ. The CDR3 length is 17 residues. This chain's CDR3 is CASSPGTADHTAGTQYF. For the CDR3, the DNA is TGCGCCAGCAGCCCCGGGACAGCGGACCACACAGCCGGGACCCAGTACTTC.

The rearrangement uses TRBV19 and TRBJ2-5; 7 nucleotides align to TRBD1. Trimming took 5 bases from V and 6 from J; bases not matched to a gene: 3. CDR1 LNHDA and CDR2 SQIVND come from the germline V gene (reference sequence). This CDR3 contains 12 residues. CDR3 region: CASSEQGKTQYF. In DNA form, the CDR3 reads TGTGCCAGTAGTGAACAGGGGAAGACCCAGTACTTC.

Worth noting for this clone: The same CDR3 can be traced to other DNA sequences in this sample. The chain couples TRBV6-1 to TRBJ1-5; D uncertain. Per germline, CDR1 MNHNS and CDR2 SASEGT. The V gene lost 7 bases and the J gene lost 0 bases, with 7 bases spanning the gap. The CDR3 consists of 13 residues. The CDR3: CASKRDSNQPQHF. Here the CDR3 DNA reads TGTGCCAGCAAAAGAGATAGCAATCAGCCCCAGCATTTT.

This rearrangement joins TRBV9 to TRBJ1-5, with 9 bases identical to TRBD1. The germline V gene encodes CDR1 SGDLS and CDR2 YYNGEE. V lost 3 bases to trimming and J lost 6 bases; unmatched junction nucleotides: 4. The CDR3 runs to 14 residues. The CDR3 DNA reads TGTGCCAGCAGCGCAACAGGGGGCAGTCAGCCCCAGCATTTT. Its protein product is CASSATGGSQPQHF.

This rearrangement joins TRBV7-3 to TRBJ2-3; TRBD2 aligns across 8 bases. In germline, CDR1 is SGHTA, CDR2 FQGTGA. V lost 4 bases, J lost 3 bases, and 6 bases stayed unmatched. The CDR3 is 15 residues long. CDR3 protein: CASSWGTSGTDTQYF. The CDR3 nucleotides read TGTGCCAGCAGCTGGGGGACTAGTGGAACAGATACGCAGTATTTT.

A word on this clone: This sample also contains other DNA sequences that code for the same CDR3. The V call is TRBV6-5, the J call TRBJ2-7; TRBD1 aligns across 7 bases. Unmatched junction bases numbered 7, after V lost 6 bases and J lost 2 bases. The CDR3 loop spans 14 amino acids. The germline gives CDR1 MNHEY, CDR2 SVGAGI. The CDR3 is CASSPATGAYEQYF. The CDR3 DNA sequence: TGTGCCAGCAGCCCTGCCACAGGGGCCTACGAGCAGTACTTC.

In the case of this clone: The sample carries other DNA sequences with the same CDR3. The chain joins TRBV7-2 to TRBJ2-5; D not certain. Trimming took 6 bases from V and 4 from J, leaving 9 bases between them. The CDR3 is made up of 12 amino acids. Germline V CDR1 and CDR2: SGHTA, FQGNSA. In nucleotides, the CDR3 is TGTGCCAGCAGTCGGCCCGGAGAGACCCAGTACTTC. It specifies CASSRPGETQYF.

This clone has just one count. This rearrangement joins TRBV11-2 to TRBJ1-4; 10 positions agree with TRBD1. CDR1 and CDR2 (germline): SGHAT, FQNNGV. The V and J ends lost 3 bases and 3 bases, in that order; junction bases with no gene match: 7. The CDR3 consists of 17 residues. CDR3 bases: TGTGCCAGCAGCTTTGCGACAGGGGGCTCGGCTAATGAAAAACTGTTTTTT. Its translation is CASSFATGGSANEKLFF.

Regarding this clone: Within the sample, other DNA sequences also encode this same CDR3. The chain couples TRBV27 to TRBJ1-1, with a tentative D call TRBD1 (6 bases). Germline CDR1 MNHEY, CDR2 SMNVEV (reference sequence). Trimming removed 3 bases at V and 1 base at J, with 9 bases between. The CDR3 length is 14 residues. CDR3 protein: CASSLGHPNTEAFF. CDR3 nucleotides: TGTGCCAGCAGTTTGGGACACCCGAACACTGAAGCTTTCTTT.